Listed below are T cell receptor beta chains from one sample, sequenced in a study of T cell repertoires in cytomegalovirus infection. TCRdb called the reads again in MiXCR, with one record for every CDR3 protein. This table has more than 150,000 distinct CDR3 sequences, approximately 19% appearing once. The sequencing input was PBMCs. All receptors come from a human donor in good health (CMV status not recorded). Some clones in this sample may be carry-over from other donors' samples. Each CDR3 is given with its conserved first and last residue. The order of the fields is clone size, D gene, V gene, CDR3 length, J gene, CDR3 DNA, CDR3 protein. D genes are given only for firm matches. Expanded clones are given a class, and other clones once, few, many or no size at all.

>NA|TRBD2|TRBV19|15|TRBJ2-7
TGTGCCAGTAGTATAAAGCGGGAGGCTTCCTACGAGCAGTACTTC
CASSIKREASYEQYF
>many|NA|TRBV7-2|15|TRBJ2-3
TGTGCCAGCAGCCTTGGGGACACCGGCACAGATACGCAGTATTTT
CASSLGDTGTDTQYF
>NA|NA|TRBV29-1|12|TRBJ1-1
TGCAGCGTTTCTGGACTGAACACTGAAGCTTTCTTT
CSVSGLNTEAFF
>few|NA|TRBV7-9|14|TRBJ1-5
TGTGCCAGCAGCTTAGAAACCACCAATCAGCCCCAGCATTTT
CASSLETTNQPQHF
>NA|TRBD2|TRBV19|16|TRBJ2-6
TGTGCCAGTAGCGGGCGGGGGGGCTTCGGGGCCAACGTCCTGACTTTC
CASSGRGGFGANVLTF
>NA|TRBD2|TRBV5-4|15|TRBJ2-1
TGTGCCAGCAGCCGAGGAGCTAGCGGGTCGGATGAGCAGTTCTTC
CASSRGASGSDEQFF
>few|NA|TRBV10-3|15|TRBJ2-3
TGTGCCATCAGTGAGTCGGGGGACAGCACAGATACGCAGTATTTT
CAISESGDSTDTQYF
>many|NA|TRBV7-2|16|TRBJ2-3
TGTGCCAGCAGCTTAAGTTGGACCTCTAGCACAGATACGCAGTATTTT
CASSLSWTSSTDTQYF
>many|NA|TRBV12-3/TRBV12-4|15|TRBJ2-7
TGTGCCAGCAGACTCGGTACCCAGAGCTCCTACGAGCAGTACTTC
CASRLGTQSSYEQYF
>few|TRBD1|TRBV28|14|TRBJ1-4
TGTGCCAGCACCCCGGGACAGGGTTGGGAAAAACTGTTTTTT
CASTPGQGWEKLFF
>many|NA|TRBV20-1|15|TRBJ1-2
TGCAGTGCTAGAGGTGACGGGGGCACTAACTATGGCTACACCTTC
CSARGDGGTNYGYTF
>few|NA|TRBV28|15|TRBJ1-6
TGTGCCAGCAGCTCTCGGGACGCAAAGGCTTCACCCCTCCACTTT
CASSSRDAKASPLHF
>few|NA|TRBV7-2|17|TRBJ2-7
TGTGCCAGCAGCTTAGATGGGCGCGGGGCCAGCTCCTACGAGCAGTACTTC
CASSLDGRGASSYEQYF
>NA|NA|TRBV20-1|12|TRBJ2-1
TGCAGTGCTAGATGGGATAACAATGAGCAGTTCTTC
CSARWDNNEQFF
>many|NA|TRBV7-8|17|TRBJ1-5
TGTGCCAGCAGCTTATTTCCAGGATCTTATAGCAATCAGCCCCAGCATTTT
CASSLFPGSYSNQPQHF
>NA|TRBD1|TRBV20-1|14|TRBJ2-1
TGCAGTGCCCAGCGAGGGGGCCCTTCGAATGAGCAGTTCTTC
CSAQRGGPSNEQFF
>many|NA|TRBV7-9|14|TRBJ1-6
TGTGCCAGCAGCTTAGTAAAGATTGATTCACCCCTCCACTTT
CASSLVKIDSPLHF
>few|NA|TRBV6-2/TRBV6-3|12|TRBJ1-3
TGTGCCAGCAGTCGCCTACGGAACACCATATATTTT
CASSRLRNTIYF
>many|TRBD1|TRBV7-8|17|TRBJ1-1
TGTGCCAGCAGCCCCTGGGCGCGACAGGGATTAAACACTGAAGCTTTCTTT
CASSPWARQGLNTEAFF
>many|TRBD2|TRBV7-2|15|TRBJ2-7
TGTGCCAGCAGCCCCGATCCTAGCGGACTCTACGAGCAGTACTTC
CASSPDPSGLYEQYF
>many|TRBD1|TRBV7-2|13|TRBJ1-1
TGTGCCAGCTGTAGGGACAGGAACACTGAAGCTTTCTTT
CASCRDRNTEAFF
>NA|NA|TRBV28|14|TRBJ1-6
TGTGCCAGCCAAACCTACGGGGGAAATTCACCCCTCCACTTT
CASQTYGGNSPLHF
>few|NA|TRBV6-6|14|TRBJ2-7
TGTGCCAGCAGTTATTCGGAGGCTACCTACGAGCAGTACTTC
CASSYSEATYEQYF
>medium-sized|NA|TRBV7-8|17|TRBJ1-1
TGTGCAAGCGCCTCTGTAGGGGACTTCAATCGGGACACTGAAGCTTTCTTT
CASASVGDFNRDTEAFF
>NA|NA|TRBV6-4|13|TRBJ2-3
TGTGCCAGCAGTGAGACTGAATGGAGTACGCAGTATTTT
CASSETEWSTQYF
>few|TRBD1|TRBV19|15|TRBJ2-5
TGTGCCAGTAGTATAATTCCAGGGGGACATGAGACCCAGTACTTC
CASSIIPGGHETQYF
>many|TRBD1|TRBV7-8|18|TRBJ1-1
TGTGCCAGCAGCGCGACGCGTCCCGGGACAGGGGGCGGGACTGAAGCTTTCTTT
CASSATRPGTGGGTEAFF
>NA|TRBD1|TRBV2|14|TRBJ1-3
TGTGCCAGCAGTTCCCGGACAGGGGCAAACACCATATATTTT
CASSSRTGANTIYF
>many|NA|TRBV7-2|16|TRBJ1-5
TGTGCCAGCAGCTTAGGGATTTCTAGAGGGAATCAGCCCCAGCATTTT
CASSLGISRGNQPQHF
>NA|NA|TRBV2|13|TRBJ2-7
TGTGCCAGCAGGGGAAAGGGAGGCTACGAGCAGTACTTC
CASRGKGGYEQYF
>NA|TRBD2|TRBV2|16|TRBJ2-3
TGTGCCATCAGTGAAGAGGCTAGCGGGATCTCAGATACGCAGTATTTT
CAISEEASGISDTQYF
>many|TRBD1|TRBV7-9|17|TRBJ2-7
TGTGCCAGCAGCTTAGCCCTGGGACAGGGGGACTCCTACGAGCAGTACTTC
CASSLALGQGDSYEQYF
>many|TRBD1|TRBV7-3|15|TRBJ2-1
TGTGCCAGCAGCCCCGACAGGGGGTCCTACAATGAGCAGTTCTTC
CASSPDRGSYNEQFF
>many|NA|TRBV2|15|TRBJ2-1
TGTGCCAGCAGTGAGATAAGGACCCCAGCCAATGAGCAGTTCTTC
CASSEIRTPANEQFF
>NA|NA|TRBV2|14|TRBJ2-5
TGTGCCAGCAGTGAAGGGGGAATCGGAGAGACCCAGTACTTC
CASSEGGIGETQYF
>many|NA|TRBV7-9|13|TRBJ1-2
TGTGCCAGCAGCTTCGGGACGGGGGATGGCTACACCTTC
CASSFGTGDGYTF
>many|TRBD2|TRBV4-3|16|TRBJ2-1
TGCGCCAGCAGCCAAGAGGGAGGGACTAGCGGGGTTGAGCAGTTCTTC
CASSQEGGTSGVEQFF
>many|NA|TRBV11-2|14|TRBJ2-2
TGTGCCAGCACCGGCTGGGGGCTCACCGGGGAGCTGTTTTTT
CASTGWGLTGELFF
>NA|NA|TRBV7-9|16|TRBJ2-3
TGTGCCAGCAGCTTAGAGACGGGAGAGGGCACAGATACGCAGTATTTT
CASSLETGEGTDTQYF
>NA|TRBD2|TRBV7-3|16|TRBJ2-4
TGTGCCAGCAGCCCACCTAGCGGGGTAGCCAAAAACATTCAGTACTTC
CASSPPSGVAKNIQYF
>NA|TRBD1|TRBV29-1|14|TRBJ2-3
TGCAGCGTAAGTCCGGGACAGAGCACAGATACGCAGTATTTT
CSVSPGQSTDTQYF
>NA|TRBD1|TRBV27|11|TRBJ1-3
TGTGCCAGCGTACAGGGGAACACCATATATTTT
CASVQGNTIYF
>few|NA|TRBV4-2|14|TRBJ1-2
TGTGCCAGCAGCCAAGGACCGGACAGCTATGGCTACACCTTC
CASSQGPDSYGYTF
>many|NA|TRBV18|12|TRBJ2-3
TGTGCCAGCTCACCAATCCCAGATACGCAGTATTTT
CASSPIPDTQYF
>few|TRBD2|TRBV19|16|TRBJ2-1
TGTGCCAGTACCAAAACTAGCGGGGCGTCCTACAATGAGCAGTTCTTC
CASTKTSGASYNEQFF
>NA|NA|TRBV5-4|16|TRBJ1-2
TGTGCCAGCAAAAGCGGGGGGACGGGGACCTATCGTGGCTACACCTTC
CASKSGGTGTYRGYTF
>few|NA|TRBV20-1|15|TRBJ2-3
TGCAGTGCTAGGCGGGGTGTAGGGAGGACAGATACGCAGTATTTT
CSARRGVGRTDTQYF
>few|TRBD2|TRBV12-3/TRBV12-4|16|TRBJ2-5
TGTGCCAGCAGTTCCCGCAGGACTAGCGGGAGGGAGACCCAGTACTTC
CASSSRRTSGRETQYF
>few|NA|TRBV28|13|TRBJ1-2
TGTGCCACCGCAGACGGCAATAACTATGGCTACACCTTC
CATADGNNYGYTF
>NA|NA|TRBV14|11|TRBJ1-1
TGTGCCAGCAGTGTGCTCACTGAAGCTTTCTTT
CASSVLTEAFF
>many|TRBD1|TRBV7-7|15|TRBJ2-2
TGTGCCAGCAGCGGAGGACAGGGAGATACCGGGGAGCTGTTTTTT
CASSGGQGDTGELFF
>NA|TRBD1|TRBV20-1|14|TRBJ1-2
TGCAGTGCTAGGGTTGGACAGGGAGACTATGGCTACACCTTC
CSARVGQGDYGYTF
>once|TRBD2|TRBV20-1|17|TRBJ2-1
TGCAGTGCTAAGGGCCGTAGCGGGAGCGGCTCCTACAATGAGCAGTTCTTC
CSAKGRSGSGSYNEQFF
>NA|NA|TRBV29-1|12|TRBJ2-1
TGCAGCGTTGATGCAGGGACCGATGAGCAGTTCTTC
CSVDAGTDEQFF
>few|NA|TRBV28|12|TRBJ2-7
TGTGCCAGCAGGACAGGTGCCTACGAGCAGTACTTC
CASRTGAYEQYF
>NA|NA|TRBV14|14|TRBJ2-7
TGTGCCAGCAGCCAGAGGACGGCCGACAGGGAGCAGTACTTC
CASSQRTADREQYF
>few|TRBD1|TRBV11-2|14|TRBJ1-2
TGTGCCAGCAGCTCGACACAGGGGATAAGTGGCTACACCTTC
CASSSTQGISGYTF